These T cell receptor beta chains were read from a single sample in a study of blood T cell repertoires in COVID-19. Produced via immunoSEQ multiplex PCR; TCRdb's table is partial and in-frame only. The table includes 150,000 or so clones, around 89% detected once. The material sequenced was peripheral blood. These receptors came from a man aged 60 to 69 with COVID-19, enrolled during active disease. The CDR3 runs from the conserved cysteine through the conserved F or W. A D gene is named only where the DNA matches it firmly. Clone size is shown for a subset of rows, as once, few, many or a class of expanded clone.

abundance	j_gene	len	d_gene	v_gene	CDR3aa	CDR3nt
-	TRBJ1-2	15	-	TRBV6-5	CASSYLARERYGYTF	TGTGCCAGCAGTTACTTAGCCAGGGAACGCTATGGCTACACCTTC
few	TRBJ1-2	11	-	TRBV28	CASSTFGGYTF	TGTGCCAGCAGTACTTTTGGTGGCTACACCTTC
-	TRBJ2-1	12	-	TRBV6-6	CASRLTGDEQFF	TGTGCCAGCAGATTAACAGGAGATGAGCAGTTCTTC
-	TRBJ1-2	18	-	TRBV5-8	CASSPGQWERLLEDGYTF	TGTGCCAGCAGCCCGGGACAATGGGAGCGATTATTAGAGGATGGCTACACCTTC
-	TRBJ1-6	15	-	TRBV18	CASSPGGHYNSPLHF	TGTGCCAGCTCACCAGGGGGCCACTATAATTCACCCCTCCACTTT
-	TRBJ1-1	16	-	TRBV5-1	CASSLVLQGPNTEAFF	TGCGCCAGCAGCTTGGTTCTACAGGGACCGAACACTGAAGCTTTCTTT
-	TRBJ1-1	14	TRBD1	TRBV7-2	CASSQTGWNTEAFF	TGTGCCAGCAGCCAGACAGGGTGGAACACTGAAGCTTTCTTT
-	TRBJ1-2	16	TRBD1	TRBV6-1	CASSENPTGAGDGYTF	TGTGCCAGCAGTGAGAATCCGACAGGGGCAGGGGATGGCTACACCTTC
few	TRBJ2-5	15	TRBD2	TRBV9	CASSVVASGQETQYF	TGTGCCAGCAGTGTAGTCGCTAGCGGACAAGAGACCCAGTACTTC
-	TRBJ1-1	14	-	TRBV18	CASSLVTGNTEAFF	TGTGCCAGCTCCCTTGTGACAGGGAACACTGAAGCTTTCTTT
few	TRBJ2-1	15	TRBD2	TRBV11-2	CASSALAGAYNEQFF	TGTGCCAGCAGCGCCCTGGCGGGGGCCTACAATGAGCAGTTCTTC
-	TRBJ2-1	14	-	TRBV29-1	CSVDREVSYNEQFF	TGCAGCGTTGACAGGGAGGTATCCTACAATGAGCAGTTCTTC
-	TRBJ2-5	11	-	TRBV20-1	CSASQQGTQYF	TGCAGTGCTAGTCAGCAGGGGACCCAGTACTTC
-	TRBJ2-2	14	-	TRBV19	CASTGVLYTGELFF	TGTGCCAGTACAGGGGTACTTTACACCGGGGAGCTGTTTTTT
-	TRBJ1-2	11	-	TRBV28	CASTRNYGYTF	TGTGCCAGCACCAGGAACTATGGCTACACCTTC
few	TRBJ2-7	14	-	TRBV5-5	CASSLQQVTYEQYF	TGTGCCAGCAGCTTGCAACAGGTAACCTACGAGCAGTACTTC
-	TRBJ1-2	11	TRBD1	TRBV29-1	CSVRTGLGYTF	TGCAGCGTAAGGACAGGCCTAGGCTACACCTTC
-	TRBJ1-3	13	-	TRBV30	CAWSVNNGNTIYF	TGTGCCTGGAGTGTTAATAATGGAAACACCATATATTTT
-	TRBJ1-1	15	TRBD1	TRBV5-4	CASSSGSGGYTEAFF	TGTGCCAGCAGCTCGGGGTCAGGGGGGTACACTGAAGCTTTCTTT
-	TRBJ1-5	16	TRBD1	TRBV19	CASSILNRGPNQPQHF	TGTGCCAGTAGTATCCTGAACAGGGGGCCCAATCAGCCCCAGCATTTT
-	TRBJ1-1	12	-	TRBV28	CASMGQNTEAFF	TGTGCCAGCATGGGACAGAACACTGAAGCTTTCTTT
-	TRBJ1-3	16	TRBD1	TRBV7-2	CASSLGQGHSGNTIYF	TGTGCCAGCAGCTTGGGACAGGGCCACTCTGGAAACACCATATATTTT
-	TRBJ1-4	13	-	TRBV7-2	CASSLVATEKLFF	TGTGCCAGCAGCTTAGTGGCAACTGAAAAACTGTTTTTT
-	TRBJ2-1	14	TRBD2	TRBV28	CASSSGGSYNEQFF	TGTGCCAGCAGTAGCGGGGGGAGCTACAATGAGCAGTTCTTC
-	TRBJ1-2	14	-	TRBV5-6	CASSLGQGTYGYTF	TGTGCCAGCAGCTTGGGGCAGGGAACCTATGGCTACACCTTC
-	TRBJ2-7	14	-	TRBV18	CASSPFSGAYEQYF	TGTGCCAGCTCACCATTTTCAGGGGCCTACGAGCAGTACTTC
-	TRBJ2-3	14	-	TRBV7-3	CASTPVGPANPQYF	TGTGCCAGCACCCCGGTGGGGCCCGCAAATCCGCAGTATTTT